The entry below gives a single TCR beta chain sequence along with its context. This clone was picked up one time. The target of this receptor is not known. Base-call qualities are not available, and no considerably larger clone is one nucleotide away. The collaborating institutions used their own protocols to collect whole blood in K2EDTA tubes. For TCRbeta analysis, collaborators shipped samples as frozen whole blood, isolated PBMCs, or DNA extracted from either of those sample types. These data belong to a study of blood T cell repertoires in COVID-19 (dated by TCRdb to the early 2020s). At the level of the whole study: Collaborator samples came from the United States, Italy and Spain and covered acute and convalescent phases of COVID-19. Nearly every sample came with metadata listing a de-identified subject ID, COVID-19 status, age in years and sex. HLA class I and class II types, where available, came from metadata supplied by the sample provider rather than from assay-based typing. The dataset comprised deeply sampled blood TCRbeta repertoires from subjects exposed to, actively infected with, or recovered from COVID-19. The material from the prospective study consisted of cDNA or gDNA derived from T cells, B-cell-depleted T cells, or PBMCs. Samples came from the ongoing ImmuneRACE study (first 160 participants) plus 1,254 subjects from 6 global collaborators. The repertoires were released in a freely available public database intended as a resource for research on the immune response to SARS-CoV-2. What the research found in general, with its limitations: The quantity of clinical and demographic metadata differed by source and by participant and was supplied without curation.

TCRbeta CDR3 regions were amplified from genomic DNA by means of the immunoSEQ Assay, a bias-controlled multiplex PCR. Per the authors' processing: The number of nucleated cells in each sample was estimated by amplification of reference gene primers within the assay. To quantify the absolute abundance of each unique TCRbeta CDR3 rearrangement, sequence reads were collapsed and filtered. For each sample, productive Simpson clonality was calculated as the square root of Simpson's diversity index across productive rearrangements. TCRdb stores this immuneACCESS table with in-frame sequences only. Part of the clones is absent; in the studies checked, under half of the shortfall reflects unresolved V genes, and no reason is known for the rest. Clone size and the V and J calls come from that table; the DNA yielded D and trimming. The sample table contains 450,000 to 500,000 clones; only one count was recorded for roughly 85% of them. Of the sample, approximately 2.9% is held by the ten largest clones.

Germline trimming amounts to 5 bases on V and 5 bases on J, with 5 as the count of junction bases outside the gene matches. Spanning cysteine to phenylalanine, the CDR3 consists of 13 amino acids. The read is trimmed to its CDR3 DNA, 39 bases read in frame from base 1. Recombination connected TRBV12-3 or TRBV12-4 to TRBJ1-2, with TRBD1 matching 7 junction bases. This clonotype was obtained from a human donor in a cohort sampled during active COVID-19. The sequenced material came from peripheral blood. The CDR3: CASSLPTGYGYTF. The bases are TGTGCCAGCAGTCTACCGACAGGGTATGGCTACACCTTC.